This is a list of T cell receptor beta chains from one sample in a study of neoadjuvant anti-PD-1 for oral cavity cancer. Using immunoSEQ multiplex PCR, the repertoire was profiled, and TCRdb retains in-frame clones only, with some absent. The table records some 31,000 clones, 80% of them present only once. The sequences come from PBMCs, collected after nivolumab (anti-PD-1) treatment. All receptors derive from a person between 35 and 79 years old with oral cavity squamous cell carcinoma. Both conserved end residues are part of each CDR3. Fields, in order: D gene, J gene, V gene, clone size, CDR3 DNA, CDR3 protein. A D gene is named only where the DNA matches it firmly. Size tells how often a clone was seen (once, few, many) or the class of an expanded clone, and some rows leave it out.

D: TRBD1
J: TRBJ1-2
V: TRBV4-1
size: -
DNA: TGCGCCAGCAGCCTAAGAAGGACAGGGGAATATGGCTACACCTTC
CDR3: CASSLRRTGEYGYTF

D: -
J: TRBJ1-5
V: TRBV5-6
size: -
DNA: TGTGCCAGCAGCTTGAGGAGAACTACTGACGGGGGGCCCCAGCATTTT
CDR3: CASSLRRTTDGGPQHF

D: TRBD1
J: TRBJ1-5
V: TRBV7-9
size: -
DNA: TGTGCCAGCAGCCACCGGACAGGGGGCTACGAAGGGCCCCAGCATTTT
CDR3: CASSHRTGGYEGPQHF

D: TRBD1
J: TRBJ2-7
V: TRBV7-2
size: -
DNA: TGTGCCAGCAGCTTAAGCCGGGACAGGGGTAGAGAGCAGTACTTC
CDR3: CASSLSRDRGREQYF

D: TRBD2
J: TRBJ2-1
V: TRBV4-1
size: few
DNA: TGCGCCAGCAGCCAACGACCCGGGACTAGCGGGGGGTCCAGCTCCTACAATGAGCAGTTCTTC
CDR3: CASSQRPGTSGGSSSYNEQFF

D: TRBD2
J: TRBJ2-5
V: TRBV27
size: -
DNA: TGTGCCAGCAGTTTCCTAGCGGGGGATAGGGAGACCCAGTACTTC
CDR3: CASSFLAGDRETQYF

D: -
J: TRBJ1-3
V: TRBV28
size: once
DNA: TGTGCCAGCAGTTTGGGGCGGTCGACCGTGGGAAACACCATATATTTT
CDR3: CASSLGRSTVGNTIYF

D: -
J: TRBJ2-7
V: TRBV11-2
size: -
DNA: TGTGCCAGCAGCCAGTGGGGGAGCTCCTACGAGCAGTACTTC
CDR3: CASSQWGSSYEQYF

D: -
J: TRBJ2-1
V: TRBV10-2
size: -
DNA: TGCGCCAGCAGCCAATTACAGGCTCGGCAGTTCTTC
CDR3: CASSQLQARQFF

D: TRBD1
J: TRBJ1-4
V: TRBV19
size: -
DNA: TGTGCCAGTAGTATGGCTAACAGGGGTGGGCGAAAACTGTTTTTT
CDR3: CASSMANRGGRKLFF

D: -
J: TRBJ2-7
V: TRBV30
size: -
DNA: TGTGCCTGGAGTGTATGGGGGGCGGACGAGCAGTACTTC
CDR3: CAWSVWGADEQYF

D: TRBD1
J: TRBJ1-2
V: TRBV10-3
size: -
DNA: TGTGCCATCAGCCCGACAGGGGGCGGTGGCTACACCTTC
CDR3: CAISPTGGGGYTF

D: TRBD1
J: TRBJ1-4
V: TRBV28
size: -
DNA: TGTGCCAGCAGTTTTCCGGGACAGGGAAATGAAAAACTGTTTTTT
CDR3: CASSFPGQGNEKLFF

D: -
J: TRBJ2-3
V: TRBV7-3
size: few
DNA: TGTGCCAGCAGCCTCGCTTCCGGAGATACGCAGTATTTT
CDR3: CASSLASGDTQYF

D: -
J: TRBJ1-1
V: TRBV28
size: -
DNA: TGTGCCAGCAGTCTCCCGTGGACGAACACTGAAGCTTTCTTT
CDR3: CASSLPWTNTEAFF

D: -
J: TRBJ2-3
V: TRBV7-8
size: few
DNA: TGTGCCAGCAGCCTACAGGGTGGGGGTAGCACAGATACGCAGTATTTT
CDR3: CASSLQGGGSTDTQYF

D: -
J: TRBJ2-7
V: TRBV2
size: -
DNA: TGTGCCAGCAGTGAAGCGGGCATCGACCTCGGATACGAGCAGTACTTC
CDR3: CASSEAGIDLGYEQYF

D: TRBD1
J: TRBJ1-2
V: TRBV12-5
size: -
DNA: TGTGCTAGTGGTTTGGACAGGGGACGCGGCTACACCTTC
CDR3: CASGLDRGRGYTF

D: TRBD1
J: TRBJ1-2
V: TRBV9
size: -
DNA: TGTGCCAGCAGCGTAGCTAGTGAGGGGGCGTATGGCTACACCTTC
CDR3: CASSVASEGAYGYTF

D: TRBD1
J: TRBJ1-5
V: TRBV30
size: -
DNA: TGTGCCTGGAGGCAGGGGGCGGATCAGCCCCAGCATTTT
CDR3: CAWRQGADQPQHF

D: TRBD1
J: TRBJ1-6
V: TRBV10-1
size: -
DNA: TGCGCCAGCAGTATGGACAGGGGGCTTTCACCCCTCCACTTT
CDR3: CASSMDRGLSPLHF

D: TRBD1
J: TRBJ2-2
V: TRBV10-3
size: -
DNA: TGTGCCATCAGTCGGACAGGGGGAGGCGGGGAGCTGTTTTTT
CDR3: CAISRTGGGGELFF

D: -
J: TRBJ1-2
V: TRBV7-2
size: -
DNA: TGTGCCAGCAGCTTAGACAGGGATAGTGGCTACACCTTC
CDR3: CASSLDRDSGYTF

D: TRBD2
J: TRBJ2-7
V: TRBV28
size: -
DNA: TGTGCCAGCAGTTTGGAACTAGCGGGGTACGACTACGAGCAGTACTTC
CDR3: CASSLELAGYDYEQYF

D: -
J: TRBJ2-5
V: TRBV30
size: -
DNA: TGTGCCTGGAGTGCGAGGGAGACCCAGTACTTC
CDR3: CAWSARETQYF

D: -
J: TRBJ1-4
V: TRBV11-2
size: -
DNA: TGTGCCAGCAGCCGACTCGGACGCGGGGCGACTAATGAAAAACTGTTTTTT
CDR3: CASSRLGRGATNEKLFF

D: -
J: TRBJ2-2
V: TRBV6-1
size: -
DNA: TGTGCCAGCAGCCCCAGGGTCGCGAACACCGGGGAGCTGTTTTTT
CDR3: CASSPRVANTGELFF

D: -
J: TRBJ1-2
V: TRBV7-9
size: -
DNA: TGTGCCAGCAGCTTGCAACAGACGGAGTGCACCTTC
CDR3: CASSLQQTECTF

D: -
J: TRBJ1-4
V: TRBV19
size: -
DNA: TGTGCCAGTACCACGGACAGTCTACGGGAAAAACTGTTTTTT
CDR3: CASTTDSLREKLFF

D: TRBD1
J: TRBJ2-7
V: TRBV4-3
size: few
DNA: TGCGCCAGCAGCCGCCGGACAGGGTACGAGCAGTACTTC
CDR3: CASSRRTGYEQYF

D: TRBD1
J: TRBJ1-6
V: TRBV19
size: -
DNA: TGTGCCAGTAGTATTAGGGGACAGGGATCGAGTAATTCACCCCTCCACTTT
CDR3: CASSIRGQGSSNSPLHF

D: -
J: TRBJ2-5
V: TRBV5-4
size: -
DNA: TGTGCCAGCAGCACTAGGACTACCCCAGAGACCCAGTACTTC
CDR3: CASSTRTTPETQYF

D: -
J: TRBJ1-5
V: TRBV6-1
size: medium-sized
DNA: TGTGCCAGCAGTGAAATCCGGAACAATCAGCCCCAGCATTTT
CDR3: CASSEIRNNQPQHF

D: -
J: TRBJ1-3
V: TRBV5-1
size: -
DNA: TGCGCCAGCAGCTTGGCGGGCCCAAACTCTGGAAACACCATATATTTT
CDR3: CASSLAGPNSGNTIYF

D: -
J: TRBJ2-2
V: TRBV7-9
size: -
DNA: TGTGCCAGCAGCTTGGCCTGGGGGACCGGGGAGCTGTTTTTT
CDR3: CASSLAWGTGELFF

D: -
J: TRBJ1-5
V: TRBV29-1
size: -
DNA: TGCAGCGTTGGGGATAGCAATCAGCCCCAGCATTTT
CDR3: CSVGDSNQPQHF

D: -
J: TRBJ2-1
V: TRBV12-1
size: -
DNA: TGTGCCAGCAGCCCCCCCAGCAGCCTGAATGAGCAGTTCTTC
CDR3: CASSPPSSLNEQFF

D: TRBD1
J: TRBJ2-7
V: TRBV6-6
size: -
DNA: TGTGCCAGCAGGAACCGGGACAGGGCCATCTCCTACGAGCAGTACTTC
CDR3: CASRNRDRAISYEQYF

D: TRBD1
J: TRBJ1-4
V: TRBV6-5
size: -
DNA: TGTGCCAGCAGCCGACAGGGGGGGAATGAAAAACTGTTTTTT
CDR3: CASSRQGGNEKLFF

D: -
J: TRBJ2-2
V: TRBV9
size: -
DNA: TGTGCCAGCAGCCCCCGGGGTAGTTCTTCCACCGGGGAGCTGTTTTTT
CDR3: CASSPRGSSSTGELFF

D: TRBD2
J: TRBJ2-3
V: TRBV7-2
size: -
DNA: TGTGCCAGCAGCTTGGCGGGACTAGTCGGCACAGATACGCAGTATTTT
CDR3: CASSLAGLVGTDTQYF

D: -
J: TRBJ1-2
V: TRBV28
size: -
DNA: TGTGCCAGCTCCGACAGAGGCTACACCTTC
CDR3: CASSDRGYTF

D: -
J: TRBJ1-4
V: TRBV19
size: -
DNA: TGTGCCAGTTCGGGTTCGGTAGGTGAAAAACTGTTTTTT
CDR3: CASSGSVGEKLFF